The 32 T cell receptor beta chains listed next were all sequenced from one sample in a study of cytomegalovirus exposure and HLA in healthy donors. This PCR relied on a set of 60 Vbeta primers and 13 Jbeta primers. Some clones are missing from TCRdb's copy, which holds only in-frame ones; the method was immunoSEQ multiplex PCR. This table holds over 45,000 clones, about 84% found once. The sequenced sample consisted of PBMCs. The receptors shown here come from a female donor in good health and CMV-seronegative.

The CDR3 loop reads CASSKLGGPSSYNEQFF. Here the CDR3 DNA reads TGCGCCAGCAGCAAACTCGGGGGGCCAAGCTCCTACAATGAGCAGTTCTTC. The chain recombines TRBV10-1 with TRBJ2-1; D might be TRBD2 (7 bases). This CDR3 region has 17 residues. V lost 6 bases, J lost 0 bases, and 18 bases lay in between. In germline, CDR1 is WNHNN, CDR2 SYGVQD (reference sequence).

This clone is a singleton in its sample. This chain links TRBV15 with TRBJ1-2; tentatively, D is TRBD1 (5 bases). Per germline, CDR1 LNHNV and CDR2 YYDKDF (reference sequence). The V gene lost 7 bases and the J gene lost 8 bases, with 23 bases spanning the gap. This CDR3 contains 15 residues. The CDR3 DNA sequence: TGTGCCACCAAGAACCGCGACAGCAGTTATGGAGGCTACACCTTC. Protein product: CATKNRDSSYGGYTF. Variable domain in full (rest from reference TRBV15 and TRBJ1-2): DAMVIQNPRYQVTQFGKPVTLSCSQTLNHNVMYWYQQKSSQAPKLLFHYYDKDFNNEADTPDNFQSRRPNTSFCFLDIRSPGLGDTAMYLCATKNRDSSYGGYTFGSGTRLTVV.

This clone was recorded only once. The rearrangement joins TRBV27 to TRBJ2-1, with D possibly TRBD1 on 5 matching bases. Trimming removed 3 bases at V and 8 bases at J, with 23 bases between. Germline V gene lookup returns CDR1 MNHEY and CDR2 SMNVEV (reference sequence). This CDR3 contains 17 residues. The CDR3 DNA sequence: TGTGCCAGCAGTTTGATTTTAGGTAGGGGTTCGTATCATGAGCAGTTCTTC. This codes for CASSLILGRGSYHEQFF.

The chain is built from TRBV7-9 and TRBJ1-3; D not resolved. Germline CDR1 and CDR2: SEHNR and FQNEAQ (reference sequence). There are 13 residues in the CDR3. Between the trimmed V and J ends, which lost 0 bases and 14 bases, there was a span of 14 bases. As DNA, the CDR3 is TGTGCCAGCAGCTTAGCGCATAAACTTCCACTATATTTT. This encodes CASSLAHKLPLYF.

V gene TRBV5-1 combines with J gene TRBJ2-7; 7 bases line up with TRBD2. The ends lost 5 bases at V and 0 bases at J; junction bases unmatched: 5. Germline CDR1 reads SGHRS; CDR2 reads YFSETQ. The CDR3 loop spans 14 amino acids. The CDR3 region has the DNA TGCGCCAGCAGAGCGGGGCACAGCTCCTACGAGCAGTACTTC. Translating gives CASRAGHSSYEQYF.

This chain joins TRBV6-1 and TRBJ2-3, with 13 bases aligning to TRBD2. Germline loops: CDR1 MNHNS, CDR2 SASEGT. This CDR3 comprises 15 residues. Trimming removed 6 bases from V and 4 bases from J; junction bases left unmatched: 4. In DNA form, the CDR3 reads TGTGCCAGCAGCGTTACTAGCGGGGGGGCAGATACGCAGTATTTT. The encoded protein is CASSVTSGGADTQYF.

The chain combines TRBV10-3 with TRBJ1-2; D is perhaps TRBD1 (6 bases). The CDR3 spans 14 residues. Germline CDR1 ENHRY, CDR2 SYGVKD. The V and J ends lost 10 bases and 6 bases respectively, with 21 bases between them. CDR3 DNA sequence: TGTGCCACAGAAGGGGGAGGGGGGCTGGATGGCTACACCTTC. Its protein is CATEGGGGLDGYTF.

The J gene is TRBJ2-1, the V gene TRBV4-1; a possible D gene is TRBD2 (6 bases). Germline V gives CDR1 MGHRA, CDR2 YSYEKL. V lost 1 base, J lost 12 bases, and 16 bases lay in between. The CDR3 extends over 14 amino acids. In DNA form, the CDR3 reads TGCGCCAGCAGCCAAGTCGGTCGGGGACTCAGGCAGTTCTTC. Its protein is CASSQVGRGLRQFF.

This clone was seen more than once but under ten times. The V and J genes are TRBV18 and TRBJ2-7, with D possibly being TRBD2 (5 bases). V shed 3 bases and J shed 0 bases, with 9 bases lying between them. Germline V gene lookup returns CDR1 KGHSH and CDR2 LQKENI. The CDR3 runs 14 residues. CDR3 sequence reads: CASSPPGISYEQYF. CDR3 DNA: TGTGCCAGCTCACCCCCCGGGATCTCCTACGAGCAGTACTTC.

This chain connects TRBV5-4 to TRBJ2-5; TRBD2 matches 10 bases. Trimming took 0 bases from V and 5 from J; bases not matched to a gene: 4. The CDR3 covers 15 residues. Germline CDR1 and CDR2: SGHNT and YYREEE (reference sequence). In DNA form, the CDR3 reads TGTGCCAGCAGCTTGGTAGCGGGGGGCGGGGAGACCCAGTACTTC. Translation: CASSLVAGGGETQYF.

The V call is TRBV19, the J call TRBJ2-2; D perhaps matches TRBD1 (5 bases). The germline gives CDR1 LNHDA, CDR2 SQIVND (reference sequence). V dropped 6 bases and J dropped 5 bases, with 13 bases sitting between them. The CDR3 covers 14 residues. This chain's CDR3 is CASRDTLYTGELFF. The CDR3 coding sequence is TGTGCCAGTAGGGACACCCTGTATACCGGGGAGCTGTTTTTT.

This sequence joins TRBV6-5 and TRBJ1-5; possibly TRBD1 for D (5 bases). The CDR3 loop spans 13 amino acids. Trimming pared 5 bases from V and 1 base from J, leaving 6 bases between. Looked up from germline, CDR1 is MNHEY and CDR2 is SVGAGI. The CDR3 spells CASSQGSNQPQHF. DNA for the CDR3: TGTGCCAGCAGTCAGGGAAGCAATCAGCCCCAGCATTTT.

This chain joins TRBV30 and TRBJ2-7; D perhaps matches TRBD1 (6 bases). V was cut by 1 base and J by 2 bases, with 15 bases left in between. Per germline, CDR1 GTSNPN and CDR2 SVGIG (reference sequence). This CDR3 has 15 amino acids. Here the CDR3 DNA reads TGTGCCTGGAGTGAAGCACGGGACACAGCCTACGAGCAGTACTTC. This codes for CAWSEARDTAYEQYF.

This chain links TRBV27 with TRBJ2-2; a weak D match, TRBD2 (5 bases). The V gene lost 5 bases and the J gene lost 5 bases, with 15 bases spanning the gap. Germline-derived CDR1 and CDR2 are MNHEY and SMNVEV (reference sequence). The CDR3 extends over 15 amino acids. CDR3 DNA: TGTGCCAGCAGTCCCGCCCCCACGGGAACCGGGGAGCTGTTTTTT. Translation: CASSPAPTGTGELFF.

The chain has TRBV14 and TRBJ2-3, with 13 bases fitting TRBD2. The germline V gene has CDR1 SGHDN and CDR2 FVKESK. This CDR3 spans 16 amino acids. Trimming removed 5 bases from V and 4 bases from J; junction bases left unmatched: 6. CDR3 sequence: CASSLRLAGGADTQYF. CDR3 nucleotide sequence: TGTGCCAGCAGCTTGCGACTAGCGGGGGGTGCAGATACGCAGTATTTT.

The chain combines TRBV7-2 with TRBJ1-1, with TRBD1 matching 10 bases. Per the germline V gene, CDR1 is SGHTA and CDR2 is FQGNSA. After removal of 5 bases from V and 0 bases from J, the junction contained 6 bases not matched to a gene. The CDR3 runs 16 residues. CDR3 in DNA: TGTGCCAGCAGCCTTGGGACAGGGGCTATGAACACTGAAGCTTTCTTT. This gives the protein CASSLGTGAMNTEAFF.

The genes are TRBV10-3 and TRBJ1-2; D gene uncertain. This CDR3 spans 14 amino acids. V lost 2 bases to trimming and J lost 0 bases, with 7 bases between them. Germline V CDR1 and CDR2: ENHRY, SYGVKD. This CDR3 is CAISEPDTNYGYTF. CDR3 nucleotides: TGTGCCATCAGTGAGCCAGATACTAACTATGGCTACACCTTC.

A remark on this clone: This sample also contains other DNA sequences that code for the same CDR3. The V gene is TRBV19, the J gene TRBJ2-6, with a weak D call TRBD2 (5 bases). Trimming shortened V by 3 bases and J by 0 bases, and 9 bases separated the two germline ends. The CDR3 spans 16 residues. The V gene's germline CDR1 is LNHDA and CDR2 SQIVND (reference sequence). For the CDR3, the DNA is TGTGCCAGTAGTATCTCTGGGAGCTCTGGGGCCAACGTCCTGACTTTC. Translation gives CASSISGSSGANVLTF.

V gene TRBV4-1 combines with J gene TRBJ1-2; 8 bases align to TRBD1. J was trimmed by 6 bases and V by 3 bases; bases with no gene match: 6. Germline lookup yields CDR1 MGHRA and CDR2 YSYEKL. CDR3 length equals 14 residues. DNA for the CDR3: TGCGCCAGCAGCCACGGACAGGGTCCCGATGGCTACACCTTC. Amino acid sequence: CASSHGQGPDGYTF.

V gene TRBV29-1 combines with J gene TRBJ1-2; D possibly corresponds to TRBD1 (6 bases). Per the germline V gene, CDR1 is SQVTM and CDR2 is ANQGSEA. With 3 bases removed from V and 8 bases from J, the gap between germline ends came to 13 bases. This CDR3 comprises 12 residues. The CDR3 spells CSVDPGAGGYTF. DNA for the CDR3: TGCAGCGTTGACCCAGGGGCGGGCGGCTACACCTTC.

V usage is TRBV19 and J usage is TRBJ1-2; no reliable D call. Germline V CDR1 and CDR2: LNHDA, SQIVND (reference sequence). V was clipped by 2 bases and J by 4 bases, with 8 bases between them. The CDR3 has 13 amino acids. For the CDR3, the DNA is TGTGCCAGTAGTATAACGACTTCCTATGGCTACACCTTC. Its translation: CASSITTSYGYTF.

The V call is TRBV2, the J call TRBJ2-7; 7 bases are shared with TRBD1. This CDR3 has 13 amino acids. V shed 1 base, J shed 7 bases, and the junction held 4 bases outside the gene matches. Germline-derived CDR1 and CDR2 are SNHLY and FYNNEI. The DNA of the CDR3 is TGTGCCAGCAGTGAAGGAGGGGGCGAAGAGCAGTACTTC. It translates to CASSEGGGEEQYF.

The chain combines TRBV27 with TRBJ2-3, with D perhaps TRBD1 (6 bases). Germline V lookup: CDR1 MNHEY, CDR2 SMNVEV (reference sequence). The V and J ends lost 5 bases and 4 bases respectively, with 13 bases between them. The CDR3 extends over 14 amino acids. The CDR3 reads CASSIRGSADTQYF. The CDR3 DNA reads TGTGCCAGCAGTATCAGGGGTTCCGCAGATACGCAGTATTTT.

The chain joins TRBV7-8 to TRBJ1-5; D may be TRBD1 (6 bases). V was pared by 6 bases and J by 3 bases, with 15 bases between. The CDR3 spans 15 residues. Germline values: CDR1 SGHVS, CDR2 FQNEAQ. The CDR3 loop reads CASSRGGLVNQPQHF. The CDR3 nucleotides read TGTGCCAGCAGTAGGGGGGGGTTGGTCAATCAGCCCCAGCATTTT.

The chain uses TRBV7-9 and TRBJ1-4, with a weak D call TRBD1 (5 bases). Trimming stripped 3 bases from V and 0 bases from J, with 8 bases between. Germline V gives CDR1 SEHNR, CDR2 FQNEAQ (reference sequence). The CDR3 is made up of 15 amino acids. The CDR3 is CASSLQGSTNEKLFF. CDR3 bases: TGTGCCAGCAGCTTGCAGGGTTCAACTAATGAAAAACTGTTTTTT. Looking up the rest from reference TRBV7-9 and TRBJ1-4 gives the full variable domain: DTGVSQNPRHKITKRGQNVTFRCDPISEHNRLYWYRQTLGQGPEFLTYFQNEAQLEKSRLLSDRFSAERPKGSFSTLEIQRTEQGDSAMYLCASSLQGSTNEKLFFGSGTQLSVL.

The chain is built from TRBV28 and TRBJ2-2; D is possibly TRBD2 (5 bases). CDR1 and CDR2 from the germline V gene are MDHEN and SYDVKM. Trimming took off 4 bases at V and 6 bases at J, with 12 bases between the two ends. CDR3 length: 14 amino acids. The CDR3 region is CASSSPAVSGELFF. The CDR3 nucleotides read TGTGCCAGCAGTTCGCCAGCGGTATCCGGGGAGCTGTTTTTT.

CDR3 coding DNA: TGTGCCAGCAGTGAAAGGTGGGACAGGGTGGACTATGGCTACACCTTC. Protein: CASSERWDRVDYGYTF. V is TRBV6-1 and J is TRBJ1-2; 9 bases agree with TRBD1. The CDR3 is 16 amino acids. In germline, CDR1 is MNHNS, CDR2 SASEGT. With V trimmed by 2 bases and J by 3 bases, 7 bases remained unmatched.

J is TRBJ1-1 and V is TRBV19; 9 bases map to TRBD1. There are 14 residues in the CDR3. The germline V gene has CDR1 LNHDA and CDR2 SQIVND (reference sequence). V shed 6 bases and J 6 bases; nucleotides not matched to a gene: 8. This chain's CDR3 is CASSSRDRDSEAFF. The DNA of the CDR3 is TGTGCCAGTAGCTCGAGGGACAGGGACTCTGAAGCTTTCTTT. Using reference TRBV19 and TRBJ1-1 for the parts outside the CDR3, the full variable domain is DGGITQSPKYLFRKEGQNVTLSCEQNLNHDAMYWYRQDPGQGLRLIYYSQIVNDFQKGDIAEGYSVSREKKESFPLTVTSAQKNPTAFYLCASSSRDRDSEAFFGQGTRLTVV.

The chain couples TRBV30 to TRBJ1-2, with 7 nucleotides matching TRBD1. The length of the CDR3 is 13 residues. The junction had 4 bases not matched to a gene; V was cut back by 2 bases and J by 4 bases. CDR1 is GTSNPN and CDR2 is SVGIG in the germline V gene (reference sequence). This CDR3 reads CAWSYTGVYGYTF. The CDR3 nucleotides are TGTGCCTGGAGTTACACAGGGGTCTATGGCTACACCTTC.

This clone came up once. The chain carries TRBV7-9 and TRBJ1-2; D call uncertain. This CDR3 is built from 12 residues. Trimming removed 8 bases at V and 7 bases at J, with 14 bases between. Germline CDR1 is SEHNR and CDR2 is FQNEAQ (reference sequence). This chain's CDR3 is CASGLTRFGYTF. The CDR3 nucleotides read TGTGCCAGCGGACTGACGAGATTTGGCTACACCTTC.

The chain uses TRBV11-3 and TRBJ1-1; TRBD1 matches 9 bases. CDR1 is SGHNT and CDR2 is YENEEA in the germline V gene. V shed 6 bases, J shed 4 bases, and the junction held 3 bases outside the gene matches. The CDR3 is 13 residues long. CDR3 region: CASSRQGGTEAFF. The CDR3 DNA follows: TGTGCCAGCAGTCGACAGGGGGGCACTGAAGCTTTCTTT.

About this clone itself: One end of the junction does not line up with germline, which may come from a read error. V usage is TRBV7-7 and J usage is TRBJ2-3; 8 nucleotides line up with TRBD2. Germline V gene lookup returns CDR1 SSHAT and CDR2 FNYEAQ (reference sequence). The CDR3 runs 16 residues. This CDR3 is CASSLESRGGPDTQYF. The CDR3, as DNA: TGTGCTAGCAGCTTAGAATCTCGGGGGGGCCCAGATACGCAGTATTTT.